This T cell receptor beta chain was sequenced in a study of blood T cells in healthy people across ages. Study outcomes and limitations: Unsorted PBMCs prevented conclusive naive versus antigen-experienced comparison.

Remarks on this clonotype: Antigen specificity is unknown.

Sample-barcoded 5' priming and a J-beta primer mix drove a second PCR of 7 to 11 cycles. TCRdb re-called the 5' RACE reads with MiXCR, one entry per CDR3 protein. The sample shows 800,000 to 1,000,000 distinct CDR3 sequences, roughly 48% of them seen only once. The extraction recovered at least 6 micrograms of total RNA per sample. The CDR3 totals 13 residues. Germline V CDR1 and CDR2: WSHSY, SAAADI. Trimming removed 8 bases from V and 1 base from J, with 10 bases in between. Sample: blood. The chain carries TRBV10-2 and TRBJ2-3; D perhaps matches TRBD2 (6 bases). This clonotype was obtained from a man aged 25-45 years in good health. CDR3 in amino acids: CASVPGGTDTQYF. CDR3 DNA sequence: TGCGCCAGCGTGCCGGGGGGCACAGATACGCAGTATTTT.